These 29 T cell receptor beta chains originate from one sample sequenced in a study of shared clonotypes between healthy human individuals. The repertoire was sequenced with immunoSEQ multiplex PCR; TCRdb's copy has only in-frame clones and lacks some. Seen here are around 1,900,000 clones, around 93% observed once, and the top ten hold about 1.7%. Naive CD8 populations comprised CD45RO-negative cells positively selected for CCR7, excluding terminally differentiated effector memory CD45RA+ cells. The specimen was naive CD8+ T cells from PBMCs. These receptor sequences come from a man between 18 and 35 years old in good health. Some clones in this sample may be carry-over from other donors' samples.

J is TRBJ2-3 and V is TRBV4-1; TRBD2 matches at 7 bases. V lost 3 bases and J lost 3; bases outside the gene matches: 9. CDR1 and CDR2 from the germline V gene are MGHRA and YSYEKL. The CDR3 consists of 16 residues. The CDR3 region has the DNA TGCGCCAGCAGCCAGGAAGGCTGGGGGGGGACAGATACGCAGTATTTT. It encodes CASSQEGWGGTDTQYF.

This chain links TRBV18 with TRBJ2-1; 7 nucleotides agree with TRBD2. The V gene's germline CDR1 is KGHSH and CDR2 LQKENI. This CDR3 has 16 residues. V lost 6 bases, J lost 2 bases, and 10 bases stayed unmatched. CDR3 region: CASSEKAGWTYNEQFF. CDR3 DNA sequence: TGTGCCAGCTCGGAAAAAGCGGGATGGACCTACAATGAGCAGTTCTTC.

V usage is TRBV9 and J usage is TRBJ2-2; perhaps TRBD2 as D (6 bases). The V end was cut by 4 bases, the J end by 9 bases, with 19 bases between. The CDR3 runs 15 residues. Germline V CDR1 and CDR2: SGDLS, YYNGEE. The CDR3 spells CASSPGTSPSWELFF. The CDR3 coding sequence is TGTGCCAGCAGCCCCGGGACTTCCCCGAGCTGGGAGCTGTTTTTT.

The chain combines TRBV2 with TRBJ2-5, with 10 bases that match TRBD1. Looked up from germline, CDR1 is SNHLY and CDR2 is FYNNEI. The V gene end was trimmed by 7 bases and the J gene end by 4 bases; junction bases not matched to a gene: 6. This CDR3 comprises 14 residues. The DNA of the CDR3 is TGTGCCAGCACCCCGACAGGGGGCGCAGAGACCCAGTACTTC. As protein: CASTPTGGAETQYF. Filled out from reference TRBV2 and TRBJ2-5, the complete variable domain reads EPEVTQTPSHQVTQMGQEVILRCVPISNHLYFYWYRQILGQKVEFLVSFYNNEISEKSEIFDDQFSVERPDGSNFTLKIRSTKLEDSAMYFCASTPTGGAETQYFGPGTRLLVL.

The chain links TRBV11-2 to TRBJ2-7, with D unresolved. V lost 1 base and J lost 0, with 13 bases in between. The CDR3 loop spans 16 amino acids. Germline V CDR1 and CDR2: SGHAT, FQNNGV. CDR3 DNA sequence: TGTGCCAGCAGCTTAGGACGCGGCCTCAACTCCTACGAGCAGTACTTC. This sequence encodes CASSLGRGLNSYEQYF.

In regard to this clone: Other DNA sequences in this sample translate to the same CDR3. V gene TRBV27 combines with J gene TRBJ2-1; TRBD2 might be the D (7 bases). V was clipped by 2 bases and J by 5 bases, with 10 bases between them. The CDR3 contains 14 residues. Germline V gene sequence: CDR1 MNHEY, CDR2 SMNVEV (reference sequence). This CDR3 reads CASSLLGGHNEQFF. DNA for the CDR3: TGTGCCAGCAGTTTACTCGGGGGGCACAATGAGCAGTTCTTC.

This clone showed up just once. V is TRBV7-3 and J is TRBJ2-3, with D possibly TRBD2 on 6 matching bases. V lost 5 bases to trimming and J lost 3 bases, with 15 bases between them. The CDR3 runs to 15 residues. Germline CDR1 is SGHTA and CDR2 is FQGTGA. CDR3 bases: TGTGCCAGCAGCCATCCAGTGGAGGGAACAGATACGCAGTATTTT. Translated, it gives CASSHPVEGTDTQYF. The variable domain in full, completed from reference TRBV7-3 and TRBJ2-3, reads GAGVSQTPSNKVTEKGKYVELRCDPISGHTALYWYRQSLGQGPEFLIYFQGTGAADDSGLPNDRFFAVRPEGSVSTLKIQRTERGDSAVYLCASSHPVEGTDTQYFGPGTRLTVL.

This clone was detected once. The chain links TRBV30 to TRBJ1-2, with D unclear. The CDR3 loop spans 12 amino acids. The germline V gene has CDR1 GTSNPN and CDR2 SVGIG (reference sequence). V shed 5 bases and J shed 3 bases, with 10 bases lying between them. This CDR3 reads CAWWTAYYGYTF. CDR3 coding DNA: TGTGCCTGGTGGACCGCTTACTATGGCTACACCTTC.

The CDR3 DNA reads TGTGCCAGCAGCGCCCAAGGAGGCACTGAAGCTTTCTTT. Its protein is CASSAQGGTEAFF. The chain links TRBV7-8 to TRBJ1-1; no definite D call. V gave up 5 bases and J gave up 4 bases, with 11 bases separating them. Looked up from germline, CDR1 is SGHVS and CDR2 is FQNEAQ. The CDR3 covers 13 residues.

The chain has TRBV6-5 and TRBJ2-3; perhaps D is TRBD1 or TRBD2 (6 bases each). The germline gives CDR1 MNHEY, CDR2 SVGAGI. The CDR3 covers 15 residues. V lost 2 bases to trimming and J lost 9 bases, with 18 bases between them. DNA of the CDR3: TGTGCCAGCAGTTACGCTATTCCTCAAGGGGGGACGCAGTATTTT. Amino acids: CASSYAIPQGGTQYF.

This chain connects TRBV6-6 to TRBJ2-1; D is unresolved. This CDR3 region has 11 residues. Germline CDR1 MNHNY, CDR2 SVGAGI (reference sequence). The V gene lost 8 bases and the J gene lost 9 bases, with 11 bases spanning the gap. CDR3 residues: CASSAAGEQFF. The CDR3 DNA sequence: TGTGCCAGCTCGGCTGCCGGTGAGCAGTTCTTC.

The V and J genes are TRBV28 and TRBJ2-7, with TRBD1 matching over 8 bases. The junction had 9 bases not matched to a gene; V was cut back by 5 bases and J by 3 bases. Germline CDR1 and CDR2: MDHEN and SYDVKM. This CDR3 spans 15 amino acids. The CDR3 DNA reads as TGTGCCAGCAGTCCCCTCGGACAGGGAAACTACGAGCAGTACTTC. It translates to CASSPLGQGNYEQYF.

This clone was picked up one time. The chain combines TRBV14 with TRBJ1-2, with unresolved D. V lost 1 base to trimming and J lost 5 bases, with 14 bases between them. Germline-derived CDR1 and CDR2 are SGHDN and FVKESK. The CDR3 contains 15 residues. In DNA form, the CDR3 reads TGTGCCAGCAGCCAAGTAATAGGAATCTTGTATGGCTACACCTTC. The encoded protein is CASSQVIGILYGYTF. Based on the CDR3 plus reference TRBV14 and TRBJ1-2, the full variable domain is EAGVTQFPSHSVIEKGQTVTLRCDPISGHDNLYWYRRVMGKEIKFLLHFVKESKQDESGMPNNRFLAERTGGTYSTLKVQPAELEDSGVYFCASSQVIGILYGYTFGSGTRLTVV.

The chain has TRBV7-3 and TRBJ2-3, with 7 positions matching TRBD2. Germline assignment: CDR1 SGHTA and CDR2 FQGTGA. The trim removed 1 base at V and 4 bases at J, leaving 2 bases unmatched. The CDR3 runs 14 residues. The DNA for the CDR3 is TGTGCCAGCAGCTTAATTGGGGGGGCAGATACGCAGTATTTT. Its translation: CASSLIGGADTQYF.

The V call is TRBV19, the J call TRBJ2-7; 10 nucleotides agree with TRBD1. CDR3 size: 17 residues. CDR1 is LNHDA, CDR2 SQIVND, per germline (reference sequence). J gave up 0 bases and V 6 bases, and 11 bases lay outside the gene matches. CDR3 bases: TGTGCCAGTAGCATCATACCCGGGACAGGGGTCTCCTACGAGCAGTACTTC. Amino acids: CASSIIPGTGVSYEQYF.

This sequence joins TRBV11-2 and TRBJ2-1; 12 bases match TRBD2. V lost 4 bases, J lost 3 bases, and 10 bases stayed unmatched. The CDR3 sequence is 18 residues long. Germline V gene data show CDR1 as SGHAT and CDR2 as FQNNGV. CDR3 bases: TGTGCCAGCAGCTATTCATTTCCGACTAGCGGGGGCTACAATGAGCAGTTCTTC. Translation: CASSYSFPTSGGYNEQFF.

In this sample, this clone turned up once. The J gene is TRBJ2-6, the V gene TRBV7-9, with D unresolved. CDR1 is SEHNR, CDR2 FQNEAQ, per germline (reference sequence). Trimming left V 4 bases short and J 2 bases short, with 12 bases between. The CDR3 totals 16 residues. In DNA, the CDR3 is TGTGCCAGCAGCTCAAGGACGGCGCCTGGGGCCAACGTCCTGACTTTC. Encoded protein: CASSSRTAPGANVLTF. The full variable domain, rest sourced from reference TRBV7-9 and TRBJ2-6, is DTGVSQNPRHKITKRGQNVTFRCDPISEHNRLYWYRQTLGQGPEFLTYFQNEAQLEKSRLLSDRFSAERPKGSFSTLEIQRTEQGDSAMYLCASSSRTAPGANVLTFGAGSRLTVL.

V gene TRBV6-5 combines with J gene TRBJ2-1; 8 bases fit TRBD1. The germline CDR1 and CDR2 sequences are MNHEY and SVGAGI. V gave up 0 bases and J gave up 7 bases; unmatched junction bases: 8. The CDR3 length is 16 residues. CDR3 bases: TGTGCCAGCAGTTACTCGACAGGGGAGGTTGCTAATGAGCAGTTCTTC. Residues: CASSYSTGEVANEQFF.

This clone is a singleton in its sample. The CDR3 nucleotides are TGTGCCAGTAGTATTACCCGATATAGGGAGCAGTTCTTC. Its translation: CASSITRYREQFF. The V and J genes are TRBV19 and TRBJ2-1; D is unresolved. Germline V gene lookup returns CDR1 LNHDA and CDR2 SQIVND (reference sequence). The CDR3 runs to 13 residues. V lost 3 bases and J 10 bases, leaving 13 bases between the germline ends.

The chain is built from TRBV30 and TRBJ1-2, with TRBD1 matching over 11 bases. Germline CDR1 GTSNPN, CDR2 SVGIG (reference sequence). This CDR3 contains 16 residues. The ends lost 1 base at V and 8 bases at J; junction bases unmatched: 12. The CDR3 nucleotides read TGTGCCTGGAGTGGGGACAGGGGGTTTATTGCTTGGGGCTACACCTTC. This encodes CAWSGDRGFIAWGYTF.

The chain recombines TRBV5-4 with TRBJ1-1; D ambiguous. Germline V lookup: CDR1 SGHNT, CDR2 YYREEE (reference sequence). Trimming removed 4 bases at V and 3 bases at J, with 7 bases between. The CDR3 covers 12 residues. CDR3 DNA: TGTGCCAGCAGCCCGGGATACACTGAAGCTTTCTTT. Protein product: CASSPGYTEAFF.

The CDR3 region has the DNA TGCGCCAGCAGTGAGGGGACAGGGCTCGAGCAGTACTTC. Protein: CASSEGTGLEQYF. The chain uses TRBV10-2 and TRBJ2-7; 9 nucleotides match TRBD1. The CDR3 contains 13 residues. With V trimmed by 2 bases and J by 6 bases, 2 bases remained unmatched. Germline-derived CDR1 and CDR2 are WSHSY and SAAADI.

Written as DNA, the CDR3 is TGTGCCACAGAGACAGGGAACACTGAAGCTTTCTTT. Translation: CATETGNTEAFF. J is TRBJ1-1 and V is TRBV6-5, with D possibly matching TRBD1 (6 bases). Trimming shortened V by 10 bases and J by 1 base, and 10 bases separated the two germline ends. The CDR3 consists of 12 residues. The germline V gene has CDR1 MNHEY and CDR2 SVGAGI.

The chain joins TRBV21-1 to TRBJ2-1. TRBV21-1 corresponds to a pseudogene. The CDR3 runs to 15 residues. CDR3 coding DNA: TGTGCCAGCAGCAAGGCCCGCCGGCGTCACAATGAGCAGTTCTTC. It translates to CASSKARRRHNEQFF.

The CDR3 DNA reads as TGTGCCAGCAGCCCCAGGGGGAGAGGGACTGAAGCTTTCTTT. Protein product: CASSPRGRGTEAFF. The chain uses TRBV5-4 and TRBJ1-1; 7 bases are a match to TRBD1. Trimming at V came to 4 bases and at J to 5 bases, leaving 8 bases not matched to a gene. The CDR3 totals 14 residues. The germline V gene has CDR1 SGHNT and CDR2 YYREEE (reference sequence).

The rearrangement uses TRBV14 and TRBJ1-2; 9 bases agree with TRBD1. The CDR3 has 15 amino acids. Per the germline V gene, CDR1 is SGHDN and CDR2 is FVKESK. Trimming at V came to 4 bases and at J to 5 bases, leaving 8 bases not matched to a gene. The CDR3: CASSPPGQGVYGYTF. DNA for the CDR3: TGTGCCAGCAGCCCACCGGGACAGGGAGTTTATGGCTACACCTTC.

This CDR3 reads CASSLADSYNEQFF. Here the CDR3 DNA reads TGTGCCAGCAGTCTGGCAGACTCCTACAATGAGCAGTTCTTC. The gene calls are TRBV6-5 and TRBJ2-1; the D is unclear. This CDR3 is built from 14 residues. V was clipped by 5 bases and J by 0 bases, with 8 bases between them. Germline V lookup: CDR1 MNHEY, CDR2 SVGAGI.

The chain joins TRBV27 to TRBJ2-5, with D tentatively TRBD1 or TRBD2 (6 bases each). Trimming took 5 bases from V and 4 from J, leaving 20 bases between them. Germline CDR1 MNHEY, CDR2 SMNVEV (reference sequence). This CDR3 is 16 amino acids long. CDR3 nucleotides: TGTGCCAGCAGTCCTATGCAGGGGTGGAGGGGAGAGACCCAGTACTTC. It encodes CASSPMQGWRGETQYF.

The chain joins TRBV27 to TRBJ2-7; the D gene is possibly TRBD2 (5 bases). The CDR3 loop spans 15 amino acids. Trimming took 5 bases from V and 0 from J, leaving 14 bases between them. Germline V gene data show CDR1 as MNHEY and CDR2 as SMNVEV (reference sequence). CDR3 nucleotide sequence: TGTGCCAGCAGTCCCCGGGCGGGCTACTCCTACGAGCAGTACTTC. This sequence encodes CASSPRAGYSYEQYF.